This TCR beta chain was found in a study of response to subunit inactivated influenza vaccine. General study points: Authors proposed each seasonal influenza vaccination draws in few new T cells.

The CDR3 extends over 17 amino acids. Per the germline V gene, CDR1 is MNHNS and CDR2 is SASEGT. V gave up 4 bases and J gave up 3 bases; unmatched junction bases: 9. A single record per CDR3 protein comes from TCRdb applying MiXCR to the RT-PCR reads. The top ten clones hold 6.5% to 8.5% of a sample with approximately 700,000 distinct CDR3 sequences, around 13% of them seen once. This clonotype showed up many times. The antigen is not known. The genes are TRBV6-1 and TRBJ2-7, with 13 nucleotides matching TRBD2. The TCR originated in a man in his forties or fifties who received an inactivated influenza vaccine. This material consisted of PBMCs from blood, taken roughly 15 days before vaccination. The chain's CDR3 is CASSAGLAGAWGYEQYF. CDR3 sequence (DNA): TGTGCCAGCAGTGCAGGACTAGCGGGAGCGTGGGGCTACGAGCAGTACTTC.